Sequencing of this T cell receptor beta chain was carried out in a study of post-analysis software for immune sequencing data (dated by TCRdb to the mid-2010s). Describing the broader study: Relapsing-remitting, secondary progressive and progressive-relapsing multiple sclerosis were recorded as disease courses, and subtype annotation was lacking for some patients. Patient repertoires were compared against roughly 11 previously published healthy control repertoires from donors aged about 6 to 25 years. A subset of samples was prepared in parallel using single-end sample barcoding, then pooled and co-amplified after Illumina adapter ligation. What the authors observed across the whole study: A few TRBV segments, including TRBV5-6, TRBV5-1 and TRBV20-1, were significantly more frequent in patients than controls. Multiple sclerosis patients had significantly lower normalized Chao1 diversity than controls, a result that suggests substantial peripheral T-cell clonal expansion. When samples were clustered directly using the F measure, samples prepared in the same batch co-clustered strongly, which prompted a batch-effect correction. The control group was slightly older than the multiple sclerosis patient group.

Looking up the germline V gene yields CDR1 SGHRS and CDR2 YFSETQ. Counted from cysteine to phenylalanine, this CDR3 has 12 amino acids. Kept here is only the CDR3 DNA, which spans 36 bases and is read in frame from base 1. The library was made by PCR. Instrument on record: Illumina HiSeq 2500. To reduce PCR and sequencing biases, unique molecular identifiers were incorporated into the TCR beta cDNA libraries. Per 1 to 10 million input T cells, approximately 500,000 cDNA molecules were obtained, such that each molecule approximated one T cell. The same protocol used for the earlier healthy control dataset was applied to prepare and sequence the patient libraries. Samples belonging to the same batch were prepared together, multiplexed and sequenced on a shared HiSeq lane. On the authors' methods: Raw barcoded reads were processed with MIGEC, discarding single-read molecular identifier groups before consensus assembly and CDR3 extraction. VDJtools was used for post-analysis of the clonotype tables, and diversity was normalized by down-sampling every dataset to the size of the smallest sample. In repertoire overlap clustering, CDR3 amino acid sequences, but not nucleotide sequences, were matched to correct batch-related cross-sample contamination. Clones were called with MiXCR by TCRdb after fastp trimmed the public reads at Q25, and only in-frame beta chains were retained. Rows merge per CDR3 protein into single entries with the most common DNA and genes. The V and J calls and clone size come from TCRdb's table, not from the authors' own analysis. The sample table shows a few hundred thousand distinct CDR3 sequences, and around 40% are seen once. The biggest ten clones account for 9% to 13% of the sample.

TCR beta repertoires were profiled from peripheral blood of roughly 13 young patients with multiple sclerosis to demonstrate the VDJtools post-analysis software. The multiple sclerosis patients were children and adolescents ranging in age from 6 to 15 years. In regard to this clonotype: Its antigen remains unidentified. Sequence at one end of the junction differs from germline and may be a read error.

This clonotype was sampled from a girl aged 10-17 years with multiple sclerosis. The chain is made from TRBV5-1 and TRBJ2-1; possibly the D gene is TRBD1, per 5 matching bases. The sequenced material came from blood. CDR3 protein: CASRDPDNEKFF. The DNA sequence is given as TGCGCCAGCAGGGACCCGGACAATGAGAAGTTCTTC. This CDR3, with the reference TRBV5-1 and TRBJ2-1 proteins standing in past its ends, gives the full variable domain KAGVTQTPRYLIKTRGQQVTLSCSPISGHRSVSWYQQTPGQGLQFLFEYFSETQRNKGNFPGRFSGRQFSNSRSEMNVSTLELGDSALYLCASRDPDNEKFFGPGTRLTVL.